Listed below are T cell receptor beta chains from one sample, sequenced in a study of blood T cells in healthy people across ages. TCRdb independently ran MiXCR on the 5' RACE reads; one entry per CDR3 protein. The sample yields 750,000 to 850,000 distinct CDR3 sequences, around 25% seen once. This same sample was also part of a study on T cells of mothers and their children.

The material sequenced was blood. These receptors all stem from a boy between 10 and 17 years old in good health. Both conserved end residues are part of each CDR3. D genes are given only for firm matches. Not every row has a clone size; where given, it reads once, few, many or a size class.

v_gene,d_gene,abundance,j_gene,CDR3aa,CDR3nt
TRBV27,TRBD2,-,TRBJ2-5,CASSLRRESKETQYF,TGTGCCAGCAGCTTACGGCGGGAGTCGAAAGAGACCCAGTACTTC
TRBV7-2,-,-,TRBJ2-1,CASSLAGVGGYNEQFF,TGTGCCAGCAGCTTAGCAGGGGTGGGGGGATACAATGAGCAGTTCTTC
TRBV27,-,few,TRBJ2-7,CASSPGTPHTYEQYF,TGTGCCAGCAGCCCCGGGACTCCTCACACCTACGAGCAGTACTTC
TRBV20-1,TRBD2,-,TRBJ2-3,CSAPPREGPDTGTQYF,TGCAGTGCCCCCCCCCGGGAGGGCCCTGACACAGGTACGCAGTATTTT
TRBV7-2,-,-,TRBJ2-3,CASSSTPGADTQYF,TGTGCCAGCAGCTCTACCCCGGGGGCAGATACGCAGTATTTT
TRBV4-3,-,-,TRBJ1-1,CASSQVGGAGQEAFF,TGCGCCAGCAGCCAAGTGGGCGGTGCAGGTCAAGAAGCTTTCTTT
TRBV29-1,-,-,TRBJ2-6,CSVEGPRGQNSGANVLTF,TGCAGCGTTGAGGGACCTCGAGGCCAGAACTCTGGGGCCAACGTCCTGACTTTC
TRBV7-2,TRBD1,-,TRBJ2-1,CASSSTGTGAYNEQFF,TGTGCCAGCAGTTCCACCGGGACAGGGGCCTACAATGAGCAGTTCTTC
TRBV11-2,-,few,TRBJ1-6,CASSSSTNSPLHF,TGTGCCAGCAGCTCGTCAACGAATTCACCCCTCCACTTT
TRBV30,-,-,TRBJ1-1,CAWCPGMNTEAFF,TGTGCCTGGTGTCCAGGGATGAACACTGAAGCTTTCTTT
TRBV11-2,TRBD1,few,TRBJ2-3,CASSLGTGGLNTQYF,TGTGCCAGCAGCCTTGGCACAGGGGGCCTGAATACGCAGTATTTT
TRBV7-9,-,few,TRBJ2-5,CASSLGNSQYF,TGTGCCAGCAGCTTAGGGAATTCCCAGTACTTC
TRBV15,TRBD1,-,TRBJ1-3,CAASQTGGRSSGNTIYF,TGTGCCGCCAGCCAAACAGGGGGCCGAAGCTCTGGAAACACCATATATTTT
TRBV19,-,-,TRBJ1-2,CASSMGSNYGYTF,TGTGCCAGTAGTATGGGGTCTAACTATGGCTACACCTTC
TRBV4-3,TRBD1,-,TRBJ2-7,CASSQGTGGDEQYF,TGCGCCAGCAGCCAGGGGACAGGAGGGGACGAGCAGTACTTC
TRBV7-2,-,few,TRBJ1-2,CASSLDSFYGYTF,TGTGCCAGCAGCTTGGACAGCTTTTATGGCTACACCTTC
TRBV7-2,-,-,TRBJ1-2,CASSSWTDYGYTF,TGTGCCAGCAGCTCGTGGACTGACTATGGCTACACCTTC
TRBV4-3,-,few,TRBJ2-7,CASSQDTIYEQYF,TGCGCCAGCAGCCAAGACACTATATACGAGCAGTACTTC
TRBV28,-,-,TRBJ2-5,CASSLRIEETQYF,TGTGCCAGCAGTTTAAGGATAGAAGAGACCCAGTACTTC
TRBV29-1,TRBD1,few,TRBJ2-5,CSADSDRGGETQYF,TGCAGCGCGGACTCCGACAGGGGAGGCGAGACCCAGTACTTC
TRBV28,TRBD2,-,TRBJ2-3,CASTSGGNTDTQYF,TGTGCCAGCACATCGGGGGGAAACACAGATACGCAGTATTTT
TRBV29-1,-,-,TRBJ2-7,CSVVMGTGTYEQYF,TGCAGCGTGGTGATGGGGACTGGAACCTACGAGCAGTACTTC
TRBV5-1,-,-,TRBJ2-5,CASSTGLGGETQYF,TGCGCCAGCAGCACCGGACTCGGAGGAGAGACCCAGTACTTC
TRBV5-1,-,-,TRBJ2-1,CASSFGGPSYEQFF,TGCGCCAGCAGCTTTGGGGGCCCTAGCTATGAGCAGTTCTTC
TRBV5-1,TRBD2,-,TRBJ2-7,CASSFGTSGRAGGYEQYF,TGCGCCAGCAGCTTCGGGACTAGCGGGAGGGCCGGAGGCTACGAGCAGTACTTC
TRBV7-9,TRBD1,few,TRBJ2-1,CASSTRDRGREEQFF,TGTGCCAGCAGCACAAGGGACAGGGGGCGGGAGGAGCAGTTCTTC
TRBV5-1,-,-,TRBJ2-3,CTSSLEGQIDTQYF,TGCACCAGCAGCTTGGAGGGACAGATAGATACGCAGTATTTT
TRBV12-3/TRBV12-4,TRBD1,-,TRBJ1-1,CASTLTGVNTEAFF,TGTGCCAGCACTCTGACAGGGGTGAACACTGAAGCTTTCTTT
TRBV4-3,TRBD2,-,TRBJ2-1,CASSQDPGLAGENEQFF,TGCGCCAGCAGCCAAGACCCGGGACTAGCGGGAGAAAATGAGCAGTTCTTC